This T cell receptor (beta chain) was identified in a study of shared clonotypes between healthy human individuals. Only in-frame clones appear in the TCRdb table, and some are missing; sequencing was by immunoSEQ multiplex PCR. The sample holds roughly 2,300,000 clones, 92% seen once. V lost 1 base to trimming and J lost 3 bases, with 13 bases between them. CDR1 SGHTA and CDR2 FQGNSA come from the germline V gene. This CDR3 region has 16 residues. The chain uses TRBV7-2 and TRBJ1-5; tentatively, D is TRBD1 (6 bases). The material sequenced was naive CD4+ T cells from PBMCs. Subset denoted: CD45RA+ positively selected. This receptor was taken from a man between 18 and 35 years old in good health. Some clones in this sample may be carry-over from other donors' samples. CDR3 DNA: TGTGCCAGCAGCTTAGTGGTAGGGGGTTACAATCAGCCCCAGCATTTT. Translation: CASSLVVGGYNQPQHF.